Shown below are 30 T cell receptor beta chains from a single sample sequenced in a study of somatic mutations in cytotoxic T cells in rheumatoid arthritis. Some clones are missing from TCRdb's copy, which holds only in-frame ones; the method was immunoSEQ multiplex PCR. Of fewer than 20,000 clones listed, around 67% are singletons. The sample taken for sequencing was CD8+ T cells sorted from blood. Every receptor here comes from a woman between 55 and 75 years old in good health.

The chain employs TRBV5-4 and TRBJ2-7, with 8 bases fitting TRBD1. J gave up 2 bases and V 3 bases, and 7 bases lay outside the gene matches. The germline CDR1 and CDR2 sequences are SGHNT and YYREEE (reference sequence). This CDR3 has 15 amino acids. CDR3 DNA sequence: TGTGCCAGCAGCTCTCCGGGACAGGCTACCTACGAGCAGTACTTC. Its translation is CASSSPGQATYEQYF.

This chain uses TRBV10-3 with TRBJ2-2; possible D gene TRBD2, 5 bases. The CDR3 length is 14 residues. V dropped 0 bases and J dropped 6 bases, with 8 bases sitting between them. CDR1 ENHRY and CDR2 SYGVKD come from the germline V gene. The CDR3 loop reads CAISESPGSGELFF. CDR3 sequence (DNA): TGTGCCATCAGTGAGTCGCCGGGGTCCGGGGAGCTGTTTTTT.

The J gene is TRBJ2-7, the V gene TRBV15; the D gene is possibly TRBD1 (6 bases). The V end lost 6 bases, the J end lost 5 bases, and 20 bases lay between the germline ends. CDR1 and CDR2 from the germline V gene are LNHNV and YYDKDF (reference sequence). CDR3 size: 15 residues. CDR3 nucleotide sequence: TGTGCCACCAGTCTCACTACAGGGTATGAGGACGAGCAGTACTTC. Protein sequence: CATSLTTGYEDEQYF. Full variable domain (remainder filled in from reference TRBV15 and TRBJ2-7): DAMVIQNPRYQVTQFGKPVTLSCSQTLNHNVMYWYQQKSSQAPKLLFHYYDKDFNNEADTPDNFQSRRPNTSFCFLDIRSPGLGDTAMYLCATSLTTGYEDEQYFGPGTRLTVT.

The J gene is TRBJ2-2, the V gene TRBV4-1; either TRBD1 or TRBD2 may fit D (6 bases each). Trimming took off 0 bases at V and 6 bases at J, with 17 bases between the two ends. Per germline, CDR1 MGHRA and CDR2 YSYEKL. The CDR3 runs 17 residues. The CDR3 reads CASSQDPLAGGPGELFF. The CDR3 DNA reads TGCGCCAGCAGCCAAGATCCGCTAGCCGGGGGCCCCGGGGAGCTGTTTTTT.

The chain employs TRBV2 and TRBJ2-2, with D uncertain. The V and J ends lost 7 bases and 4 bases respectively, with 10 bases between them. The germline gives CDR1 SNHLY, CDR2 FYNNEI. The CDR3 has 13 amino acids. The CDR3: CASIVPGTGELFF. In DNA, the CDR3 is TGTGCCAGCATCGTCCCGGGCACCGGGGAGCTGTTTTTT.

The chain carries TRBV19 and TRBJ1-6; unclear D gene. The germline V gene encodes CDR1 LNHDA and CDR2 SQIVND (reference sequence). The CDR3 sequence is 15 residues long. V was pared by 4 bases and J by 8 bases, with 15 bases between. CDR3 nucleotides: TGTGCCAGTAGTACCGGGATACTCTTTGATTCACCCCTCCACTTT. It yields the protein CASSTGILFDSPLHF. Together with reference TRBV19 and TRBJ1-6, the CDR3 gives the full variable domain: DGGITQSPKYLFRKEGQNVTLSCEQNLNHDAMYWYRQDPGQGLRLIYYSQIVNDFQKGDIAEGYSVSREKKESFPLTVTSAQKNPTAFYLCASSTGILFDSPLHFGNGTRLTVT.

The V and J genes are TRBV29-1 and TRBJ1-1, with D possibly matching TRBD1 (5 bases). CDR1 SQVTM and CDR2 ANQGSEA come from the germline V gene. Trimming pared 6 bases from V and 5 bases from J, leaving 10 bases between. The CDR3 is made up of 11 amino acids. The CDR3 loop is CSVDQGTEAFF. The CDR3 nucleotides read TGCAGCGTAGATCAGGGAACTGAAGCTTTCTTT.

The chain is built from TRBV30 and TRBJ2-1, with 12 bases matching TRBD2. V lost 2 bases, J lost 8 bases, and 4 bases stayed unmatched. The CDR3 has 14 amino acids. Per germline, CDR1 GTSNPN and CDR2 SVGIG (reference sequence). CDR3 DNA: TGTGCCTGGAGTTGGACTAGCGGGAACGATGAGCAGTTCTTC. Protein sequence: CAWSWTSGNDEQFF.

CDR3 amino acids: CAIRDYEQYF. CDR3 in DNA: TGTGCCATCAGGGATTACGAGCAGTACTTC. The chain carries TRBV10-3 and TRBJ2-7, with unresolved D. Germline V gene sequence: CDR1 ENHRY, CDR2 SYGVKD. Trimming cost V 6 bases and J 4 bases, with 4 bases left between them. The CDR3 totals 10 residues.

The chain recombines TRBV10-3 with TRBJ1-3; TRBD1 aligns across 9 bases. Germline CDR1 reads ENHRY; CDR2 reads SYGVKD. The ends lost 6 bases at V and 4 bases at J; junction bases unmatched: 4. The CDR3 covers 14 residues. Here the CDR3 DNA reads TGTGCCATCAGGTCGGGACAGGGCGGAAACACCATATATTTT. Protein product: CAIRSGQGGNTIYF.

The chain employs TRBV14 and TRBJ2-7; D gene unclear. The CDR3 runs 13 residues. V gave up 0 bases and J gave up 3 bases, with 6 bases separating them. Looked up from germline, CDR1 is SGHDN and CDR2 is FVKESK. This CDR3 is CASSQDDGYEQYF. Written as DNA, the CDR3 is TGTGCCAGCAGCCAAGATGACGGCTACGAGCAGTACTTC. Full variable domain (remainder filled in from reference TRBV14 and TRBJ2-7): EAGVTQFPSHSVIEKGQTVTLRCDPISGHDNLYWYRRVMGKEIKFLLHFVKESKQDESGMPNNRFLAERTGGTYSTLKVQPAELEDSGVYFCASSQDDGYEQYFGPGTRLTVT.

In this sample, this clone turned up once. The V and J genes are TRBV2 and TRBJ1-3; a weak D match, TRBD1 (5 bases). Trimming left V 4 bases short and J 3 bases short, with 31 bases between. This CDR3 comprises 21 residues. Germline lookup yields CDR1 SNHLY and CDR2 FYNNEI. CDR3 residues: CASSVSPGGDETGLHGNTIYF. CDR3 coding DNA: TGTGCCAGCAGTGTCTCCCCTGGGGGGGACGAAACGGGCCTGCATGGAAACACCATATATTTT.

The chain couples TRBV7-8 to TRBJ1-2, with D perhaps matching TRBD1 (5 bases). The V and J ends lost 5 bases and 0 bases respectively, with 13 bases between them. The germline V gene has CDR1 SGHVS and CDR2 FQNEAQ. The CDR3 covers 15 residues. CDR3 sequence reads: CASSPYLGANYGYTF. CDR3 sequence (DNA): TGTGCCAGCAGCCCCTATCTGGGGGCTAACTATGGCTACACCTTC.

The chain couples TRBV10-2 to TRBJ2-7; D possibly corresponds to TRBD2 (6 bases). The V gene lost 6 bases and the J gene lost 4 bases, with 7 bases spanning the gap. The CDR3 contains 11 residues. The V gene's germline CDR1 is WSHSY and CDR2 SAAADI. DNA of the CDR3: TGCGCCAGCAGGGAGGGTTACGAGCAGTACTTC. Its protein product is CASREGYEQYF.

This chain links TRBV5-1 with TRBJ1-1; 7 nucleotides align to TRBD1. V shed 4 bases and J 3 bases; nucleotides not matched to a gene: 3. Germline V gene sequence: CDR1 SGHRS, CDR2 YFSETQ. This CDR3 region has 13 residues. DNA of the CDR3: TGCGCCAGCAGCACCACAGGGGACACTGAAGCTTTCTTT. Protein sequence: CASSTTGDTEAFF.

There are a few counts of this clone. J is TRBJ1-1 and V is TRBV6-6; a possible D gene is TRBD1 (6 bases). Trimming removed 0 bases from V and 4 bases from J, with 12 bases in between. Germline CDR1 reads MNHNY; CDR2 reads SVGAGI (reference sequence). The CDR3 is 15 residues long. The CDR3 loop reads CASSYSRGRSTEAFF. The CDR3 DNA reads as TGTGCCAGCAGTTACTCCAGGGGACGTTCCACTGAAGCTTTCTTT.

The chain is built from TRBV27 and TRBJ2-7; TRBD2 agrees at 7 bases. This CDR3 has 15 residues. The germline CDR1 and CDR2 sequences are MNHEY and SMNVEV (reference sequence). With 2 bases clipped from V and 2 bases from J, the junction kept 6 bases outside the gene matches. The CDR3 bases are TGTGCCAGCAGTTTACGGGGAACTAGCGCCTACGAGCAGTACTTC. Translating gives CASSLRGTSAYEQYF.

This clone is a singleton in its sample. V gene TRBV5-4 combines with J gene TRBJ2-3; the D call may be TRBD1 or TRBD2 (6 bases each). CDR3 length: 15 residues. CDR1 is SGHNT and CDR2 is YYREEE in the germline V gene (reference sequence). The V gene lost 0 bases and the J gene lost 0 bases, with 8 bases spanning the gap. DNA of the CDR3: TGTGCCAGCAGCTTGGGGGGGGCTAGCACAGATACGCAGTATTTT. Encoded protein: CASSLGGASTDTQYF.

This chain uses TRBV20-1 with TRBJ2-1; possibly TRBD2 for D (5 bases). The V end lost 6 bases, the J end lost 9 bases, and 12 bases lay between the germline ends. The CDR3 has 11 amino acids. Germline-derived CDR1 and CDR2 are DFQATT and SNEGSKA (reference sequence). CDR3 coding DNA: TGCAGTGCAACTTCAGAGGGTGAGCAGTTCTTC. Translating it yields CSATSEGEQFF.

This clone was counted between two and nine times. One junction end does not reproduce the germline sequence, and a read error may be involved. This chain uses TRBV9 with TRBJ2-7, with a possible D match to TRBD2 (5 bases). The CDR3 loop spans 14 amino acids. Germline CDR1 and CDR2: SGDLS and YYNGEE. The CDR3 here is CASSPTGSSSEQYF. CDR3 nucleotide sequence: TGTGCCAGCAGCCCTACGGGGTCCTCCTCCGAGCAGTACTTC.

The V gene is TRBV5-1, the J gene TRBJ1-5, with D maybe TRBD1 (5 bases). Trimming cost V 1 base and J 7 bases, with 15 bases left between them. This CDR3 is built from 15 residues. Per the germline V gene, CDR1 is SGHRS and CDR2 is YFSETQ. CDR3 DNA: TGCGCCAGCAGCTTGTTGGGGGGAGGTAGCCAGCCCCAGCATTTT. This gives the protein CASSLLGGGSQPQHF.

The chain uses TRBV7-9 and TRBJ2-7; 9 bases align to TRBD1. The CDR3 runs to 16 residues. The trim removed 5 bases at V and 1 base at J, leaving 9 bases unmatched. From germline, CDR1 is SEHNR and CDR2 FQNEAQ (reference sequence). The DNA of the CDR3 is TGTGCCAGCAGCCCGCGGGACAGGGTGAATTCCTACGAGCAGTACTTC. It encodes CASSPRDRVNSYEQYF.

J is TRBJ1-1 and V is TRBV11-2, with TRBD1 matching 7 bases. Trimming cost V 5 bases and J 5 bases; bases outside gene matches: 2. This CDR3 has 12 residues. Germline CDR1 reads SGHAT; CDR2 reads FQNNGV. The CDR3, as DNA: TGTGCCAGCAGCCCAGGGGGGACTGAAGCTTTCTTT. Its translation: CASSPGGTEAFF.

The V and J genes are TRBV5-4 and TRBJ1-2; D perhaps matches TRBD1 (5 bases). CDR1 SGHNT and CDR2 YYREEE come from the germline V gene (reference sequence). V was trimmed by 4 bases and J by 5 bases, leaving 15 bases between them. The CDR3 is made up of 14 amino acids. CDR3 sequence reads: CASSARWGEYGYTF. CDR3 DNA sequence: TGTGCCAGCAGCGCGCGATGGGGCGAATATGGCTACACCTTC.

A few counts support this clone. The V and J genes are TRBV7-2 and TRBJ2-7, with 10 bases matching TRBD2. The CDR3 totals 15 residues. Germline V CDR1 and CDR2: SGHTA, FQGNSA. After removal of 5 bases from V and 1 base from J, the junction contained 5 bases not matched to a gene. The CDR3 DNA reads TGTGCCAGCAGCGGGTGGACTAGCGGATCCTACGAGCAGTACTTC. Residues: CASSGWTSGSYEQYF.

This chain connects TRBV15 to TRBJ1-1; possibly TRBD1 for D (5 bases). The germline V gene has CDR1 LNHNV and CDR2 YYDKDF (reference sequence). This CDR3 region has 15 residues. Trimming cost V 0 bases and J 1 base, with 9 bases left between them. This CDR3 reads CATSRDGGRNTEAFF. The DNA of the CDR3 is TGTGCCACCAGCAGAGATGGGGGACGGAACACTGAAGCTTTCTTT.

This chain joins TRBV7-2 and TRBJ2-2, with 7 bases that match TRBD2. V trimming: 6 bases; J trimming: 2 bases; junction bases outside the gene matches: 9. This CDR3 comprises 16 residues. CDR1 is SGHTA and CDR2 is FQGNSA in the germline V gene. The CDR3 loop is CASRLQGGGNTGELFF. The CDR3 DNA reads as TGTGCCAGCAGACTACAAGGCGGGGGAAACACCGGGGAGCTGTTTTTT.

V is TRBV4-1 and J is TRBJ2-7; either TRBD1 or TRBD2 may fit D (6 bases each). With 4 bases removed from V and 5 bases from J, the gap between germline ends came to 18 bases. This CDR3 spans 15 amino acids. The germline V gene encodes CDR1 MGHRA and CDR2 YSYEKL. The DNA for the CDR3 is TGCGCCAGCAGCCCCACCCCGGGGGCGGTAAACGAGCAGTACTTC. Amino acids: CASSPTPGAVNEQYF.

This chain connects TRBV6-6 to TRBJ1-6, with TRBD1 as a possible D gene (5 bases). V was trimmed by 5 bases and J by 7 bases, leaving 12 bases between them. This CDR3 contains 14 residues. Germline V lookup: CDR1 MNHNY, CDR2 SVGAGI (reference sequence). CDR3 amino acids: CASSQTDGNSPLHF. Here the CDR3 DNA reads TGTGCCAGCAGTCAGACAGATGGGAATTCACCCCTCCACTTT.

V is TRBV7-9 and J is TRBJ2-7; the D is unclear. The V end was cut by 5 bases, the J end by 6 bases, with 14 bases between. The CDR3 covers 13 residues. CDR1 SEHNR and CDR2 FQNEAQ come from the germline V gene (reference sequence). This chain's CDR3 is CASSNRTKGEQYF. The CDR3 region has the DNA TGTGCCAGCAGCAACCGGACGAAAGGCGAGCAGTACTTC. The variable domain in full, with the rest retrieved from reference TRBV7-9 and TRBJ2-7, is DTGVSQNPRHKITKRGQNVTFRCDPISEHNRLYWYRQTLGQGPEFLTYFQNEAQLEKSRLLSDRFSAERPKGSFSTLEIQRTEQGDSAMYLCASSNRTKGEQYFGPGTRLTVT.